Here is one T cell receptor (beta chain) with its context. A Seattle source enrolled patients during active infection and followed them longitudinally. The CDR3 covers 15 residues. Germline loops: CDR1 SSHAT, CDR2 FNYEAQ (reference sequence). The V gene end was trimmed by 5 bases and the J gene end by 0 bases; junction bases not matched to a gene: 3. These data come from a study of blood T cell repertoires in COVID-19. On the study more broadly: Donors in the United States, Italy and Spain gave samples during acute or convalescent COVID-19.

Study processing details: Estimation of nucleated cell counts was performed using reference gene primer amplification. The data were produced by immunoSEQ multiplex PCR, yet TCRdb's version contains in-frame clones alone and is incomplete. That table gives V, J and clone size, and the DNA gave D and trimming. This table has over 200,000 clones, 85% to 90% appearing once. V and J are TRBV7-7 and TRBJ2-2; TRBD1 matches at 7 bases. The sequence came from a man younger than 40 with COVID-19, enrolled during active disease. Sequenced input: peripheral blood. In DNA, the CDR3 is TGTGCCAGCAGCCTGGGGACAGCGAACACCGGGGAGCTGTTTTTT. Protein: CASSLGTANTGELFF.